The 18 T cell receptor beta chains reported below all come from one sample, sequenced in a study of cytomegalovirus exposure and HLA in healthy donors. TCRdb's table, derived via immunoSEQ multiplex PCR, lists solely in-frame clones and lacks some. The sample has more than 85,000 clones; about 94% are singletons. Sequenced sample: PBMCs. Receptors originate from a woman younger than 30 in good health and CMV-seronegative.

The genes are TRBV5-1 and TRBJ2-1; 8 bases are a match to TRBD2. CDR1 and CDR2 from the germline V gene are SGHRS and YFSETQ. The CDR3 spans 18 residues. V lost 0 bases to trimming and J lost 0 bases; unmatched junction nucleotides: 8. CDR3 sequence reads: CASSLESGSFSSYNEQFF. The CDR3 DNA is TGCGCCAGCAGCTTGGAGAGCGGGAGCTTTAGCTCCTACAATGAGCAGTTCTTC.

The chain has TRBV7-9 and TRBJ2-3; D perhaps matches TRBD2 (7 bases). V was clipped by 1 base and J by 4 bases, with 12 bases between them. This CDR3 is built from 15 residues. The germline V gene encodes CDR1 SEHNR and CDR2 FQNEAQ (reference sequence). Written as DNA, the CDR3 is TGTGCCAGCAGCTTAGTAACGGGGGGCGCAGATACGCAGTATTTT. It specifies CASSLVTGGADTQYF.

This chain connects TRBV5-5 to TRBJ2-2; D is undetermined. This CDR3 contains 14 residues. Germline V CDR1 and CDR2: SGHKS, YYEKEE (reference sequence). V lost 1 base to trimming and J lost 6 bases, with 10 bases between them. CDR3 in DNA: TGTGCCAGCAGCTTGCAGGCAGGATCCGGGGAGCTGTTTTTT. Translated, it gives CASSLQAGSGELFF. Looking up the rest from reference TRBV5-5 and TRBJ2-2 gives the full variable domain: DAGVTQSPTHLIKTRGQQVTLRCSPISGHKSVSWYQQVLGQGPQFIFQYYEKEERGRGNFPDRFSARQFPNYSSELNVNALLLGDSALYLCASSLQAGSGELFFGEGSRLTVL.

The rearrangement uses TRBV28 and TRBJ1-1, with D tentatively TRBD1 (6 bases). This CDR3 has 12 residues. V was clipped by 6 bases and J by 8 bases, with 13 bases between them. The germline CDR1 and CDR2 sequences are MDHEN and SYDVKM. CDR3 sequence (DNA): TGTGCCAGCAGCCTATCCGGGACAGAAGCTTTCTTT. Translation: CASSLSGTEAFF.

This clone was picked up one time. The chain uses TRBV30 and TRBJ1-3; a weak D match, TRBD1 (5 bases). This CDR3 comprises 13 residues. Trimming left V 3 bases short and J 6 bases short, with 12 bases between. CDR1 is GTSNPN and CDR2 is SVGIG in the germline V gene (reference sequence). CDR3 nucleotides: TGTGCCTGGAGGAGGACACTTTCAAACACCATATATTTT. Translation gives CAWRRTLSNTIYF. The whole variable domain, remainder taken from reference TRBV30 and TRBJ1-3, is SQTIHQWPATLVQPVGSPLSLECTVEGTSNPNLYWYRQAAGRGLQLLFYSVGIGQISSEVPQNLSASRPQDRQFILSSKKLLLSDSGFYLCAWRRTLSNTIYFGEGSWLTVV.

The rearrangement links TRBV4-3 to TRBJ2-3; 11 bases agree with TRBD1. From germline, CDR1 is LGHNA and CDR2 YSLEER. Trimming at V came to 4 bases and at J to 5 bases, leaving 5 bases not matched to a gene. This CDR3 comprises 15 residues. The CDR3, as DNA: TGCGCCAGCAGCCGAGGACAGGGGGCAGGAGATACGCAGTATTTT. Residues: CASSRGQGAGDTQYF.

This clone was detected only once. One end of the junction is discordant with germline, which a read error may explain. The genes are TRBV7-7 and TRBJ2-1; 8 bases map to TRBD2. CDR1 and CDR2 (germline): SSHAT, FNYEAQ (reference sequence). The CDR3 contains 15 residues. Here the CDR3 reads CASSLNSGVGNEQFF. Here the CDR3 DNA reads TGTGCTAGCAGCTTGAATAGCGGGGTGGGCAATGAGCAGTTCTTC.

For this clone: The DNA is omitted, as the CDR3 cannot be located on it reliably, and the CDR3 follows TCRdb's listing. The chain uses TRBV7-3 and TRBJ2-2; the table's D call, TRBD2, has no DNA check behind it. The CDR3 length equals 15 residues, ends included. CDR1 is SGHTA, CDR2 FQGTGA, per germline. CDR3 in amino acids: CASSFGPGGTGELFF.

The rearrangement links TRBV18 to TRBJ2-1; 13 positions agree with TRBD2. Germline V gene sequence: CDR1 KGHSH, CDR2 LQKENI. J gave up 2 bases and V 3 bases, and 10 bases lay outside the gene matches. This CDR3 region has 19 residues. The CDR3 here is CASSPLGLAGSVAYNEQFF. CDR3 nucleotide sequence: TGTGCCAGCTCACCTCTGGGACTAGCGGGGTCTGTCGCCTACAATGAGCAGTTCTTC.

V usage is TRBV6-5 and J usage is TRBJ1-2, with D uncertain. The CDR3 runs 15 residues. Germline values: CDR1 MNHEY, CDR2 SVGAGI. V was clipped by 0 bases and J by 4 bases, with 12 bases between them. This CDR3 reads CASSYSRGLGYGYTF. DNA of the CDR3: TGTGCCAGCAGTTACTCAAGAGGTTTAGGCTATGGCTACACCTTC.

The V and J genes are TRBV5-6 and TRBJ1-1; 10 nucleotides agree with TRBD1. V trimming: 2 bases; J trimming: 4 bases; junction bases outside the gene matches: 14. This CDR3 is built from 18 residues. Germline CDR1 SGHDT, CDR2 YYEEEE. The DNA for the CDR3 is TGTGCCAGCAGCTTACTCCGGGACAGGGGACTCTCGGTCACTGAAGCTTTCTTT. It encodes CASSLLRDRGLSVTEAFF.

The gene calls are TRBV11-2 and TRBJ2-6; unclear D gene. From germline, CDR1 is SGHAT and CDR2 FQNNGV. The CDR3 loop spans 14 amino acids. V was cut by 6 bases and J by 1 base, with 7 bases left in between. The CDR3 sequence is CASRAESGANVLTF. In DNA, the CDR3 is TGTGCCAGCAGGGCGGAGTCTGGGGCCAACGTCCTGACTTTC.

The chain recombines TRBV19 with TRBJ1-2; no definite D call. CDR1 is LNHDA and CDR2 is SQIVND in the germline V gene (reference sequence). This CDR3 is 13 amino acids long. The V gene lost 7 bases and the J gene lost 0 bases, with 9 bases spanning the gap. CDR3 DNA sequence: TGTGCCAGTATGCGGACTTCTAACTATGGCTACACCTTC. It translates to CASMRTSNYGYTF.

The chain links TRBV7-9 to TRBJ1-4, with D unclear. Germline CDR1 SEHNR, CDR2 FQNEAQ (reference sequence). The CDR3 consists of 12 residues. The V gene lost 1 base and the J gene lost 13 bases, with 10 bases spanning the gap. The CDR3 sequence is CASSLESQALFF. For the CDR3, the DNA is TGTGCCAGCAGCTTAGAATCGCAGGCACTGTTTTTT. Drawing the rest from reference TRBV7-9 and TRBJ1-4, the complete variable domain is DTGVSQNPRHKITKRGQNVTFRCDPISEHNRLYWYRQTLGQGPEFLTYFQNEAQLEKSRLLSDRFSAERPKGSFSTLEIQRTEQGDSAMYLCASSLESQALFFGSGTQLSVL.

The rearrangement links TRBV28 to TRBJ2-5; possible D gene TRBD1, 6 bases. CDR1 and CDR2 (germline): MDHEN, SYDVKM. V lost 2 bases and J 4 bases, leaving 11 bases between the germline ends. The CDR3 runs to 14 residues. The DNA of the CDR3 is TGTGCCAGCAGTTTACAGGGGTGGAGAGAGACCCAGTACTTC. Protein: CASSLQGWRETQYF. Complete variable domain (other parts from reference TRBV28 and TRBJ2-5): DVKVTQSSRYLVKRTGEKVFLECVQDMDHENMFWYRQDPGLGLRLIYFSYDVKMKEKGDIPEGYSVSREKKERFSLILESASTNQTSMYLCASSLQGWRETQYFGPGTRLLVL.

The rearrangement links TRBV19 to TRBJ2-1; TRBD1 matches 11 bases. With V trimmed by 5 bases and J by 6 bases, 3 bases remained unmatched. CDR3 size: 14 residues. From germline, CDR1 is LNHDA and CDR2 SQIVND (reference sequence). In DNA, the CDR3 is TGTGCCAGTAGTCCCGGGACAGGGGGCAATGAGCAGTTCTTC. Amino acid sequence: CASSPGTGGNEQFF.

This chain connects TRBV6-5 to TRBJ2-2; a weak D match, TRBD2 (6 bases). The CDR3 spans 15 residues. Trimming pared 2 bases from V and 2 bases from J, leaving 9 bases between. Germline V lookup: CDR1 MNHEY, CDR2 SVGAGI. Here the CDR3 DNA reads TGTGCCAGCAGTTACGGTGGGACTAACACCGGGGAGCTGTTTTTT. It translates to CASSYGGTNTGELFF.

This clone was seen a handful of times. The chain has TRBV2 and TRBJ1-2; D perhaps matches TRBD1 (5 bases). V shed 3 bases and J shed 0 bases, with 14 bases lying between them. The CDR3 spans 16 residues. The germline V gene encodes CDR1 SNHLY and CDR2 FYNNEI. The CDR3: CASSESPRDANYGYTF. The CDR3 region has the DNA TGTGCCAGCAGTGAGAGTCCGCGGGACGCTAACTATGGCTACACCTTC.